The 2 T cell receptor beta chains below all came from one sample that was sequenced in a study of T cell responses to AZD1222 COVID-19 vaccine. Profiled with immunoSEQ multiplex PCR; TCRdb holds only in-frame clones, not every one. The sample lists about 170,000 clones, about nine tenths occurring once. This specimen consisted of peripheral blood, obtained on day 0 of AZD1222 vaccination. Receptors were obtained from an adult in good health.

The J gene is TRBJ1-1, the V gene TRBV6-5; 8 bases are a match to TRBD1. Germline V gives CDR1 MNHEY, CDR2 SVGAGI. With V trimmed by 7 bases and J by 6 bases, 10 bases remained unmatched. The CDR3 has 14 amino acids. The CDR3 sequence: CASTRLDREPEAFF. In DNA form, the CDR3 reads TGTGCCAGCACCCGATTGGACAGGGAGCCTGAAGCTTTCTTT.

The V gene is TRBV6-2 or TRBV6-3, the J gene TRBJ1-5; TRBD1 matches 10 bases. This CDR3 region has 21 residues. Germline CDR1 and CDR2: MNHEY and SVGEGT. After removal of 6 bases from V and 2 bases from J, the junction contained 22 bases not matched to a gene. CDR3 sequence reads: CASSSGRLGTGVLGGNQPQHF. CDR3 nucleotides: TGTGCCAGCAGCTCCGGAAGGCTAGGGACAGGGGTTCTTGGCGGCAATCAGCCCCAGCATTTT.